This T cell receptor beta chain comes out of a study of T-cell memory formation after mild COVID-19. Germline V CDR1 and CDR2: MDHEN, SYDVKM. V shed 5 bases and J shed 5 bases, with 15 bases lying between them. The length of the CDR3 is 14 residues. Whole-study results and caveats: Contracting CD4+ clones were located mainly in CM and EM, and CD8+ clones in EMRA.

This clonotype was seen a handful of times. Its antigen is currently unknown. TCRdb passed the 5' RACE reads through MiXCR, listing each CDR3 protein once. This sample carries hundreds of thousands of distinct CDR3 sequences, 15% to 20% of them seen once, and the ten largest clones take under 25%. The chain links TRBV28 to TRBJ2-5, with D perhaps matching TRBD2 (5 bases). The sequence was obtained from a man between 18 and 35 years old who had mild COVID-19 (a few samples of this study predate the infection). Cell type and time point are not known. The material sequenced was PBMCs or a T cell subset sorted from them (not recorded which). The CDR3 here is CASSHAAGVETQYF. In DNA, the CDR3 is TGTGCCAGCAGTCATGCGGCCGGGGTGGAGACCCAGTACTTC. The full variable domain, its missing parts supplied by reference TRBV28 and TRBJ2-5, is DVKVTQSSRYLVKRTGEKVFLECVQDMDHENMFWYRQDPGLGLRLIYFSYDVKMKEKGDIPEGYSVSREKKERFSLILESASTNQTSMYLCASSHAAGVETQYFGPGTRLLVL.